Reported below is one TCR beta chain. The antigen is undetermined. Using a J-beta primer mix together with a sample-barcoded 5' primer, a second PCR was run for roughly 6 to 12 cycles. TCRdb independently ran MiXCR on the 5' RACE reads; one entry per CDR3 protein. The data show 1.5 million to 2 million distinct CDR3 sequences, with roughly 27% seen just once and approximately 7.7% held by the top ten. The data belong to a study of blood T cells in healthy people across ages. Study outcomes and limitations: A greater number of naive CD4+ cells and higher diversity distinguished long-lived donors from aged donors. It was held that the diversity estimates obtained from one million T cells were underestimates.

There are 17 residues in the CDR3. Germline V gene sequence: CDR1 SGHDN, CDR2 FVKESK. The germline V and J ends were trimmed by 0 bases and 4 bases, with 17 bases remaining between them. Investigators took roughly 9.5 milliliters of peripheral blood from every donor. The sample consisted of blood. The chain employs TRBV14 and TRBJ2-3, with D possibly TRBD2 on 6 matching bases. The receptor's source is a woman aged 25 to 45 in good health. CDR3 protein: CASSQEWDWTSADTQYF. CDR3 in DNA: TGTGCCAGCAGCCAAGAGTGGGACTGGACTTCCGCAGATACGCAGTATTTT.